This TCR beta chain came from a study of T cell responses to AZD1222 COVID-19 vaccine. Findings of the study overall: Among the donors, most were white British and more were female, and clonal diversity was possibly underestimated. Within unmutated variant regions lay the reported targets of nearly half of spike-specific TCRs. Only a handful of AZD1222 recipients tested seropositive at baseline. In all cases, repertoires were sampled only after the peak T cell response.

In regard to this clone: What it binds is unknown.

Germline V gives CDR1 SEHNR, CDR2 FQNEAQ (reference sequence). V was trimmed by 5 bases and J by 6 bases, leaving 11 bases between them. CDR3 length: 12 residues. Measured with immunoSEQ multiplex PCR; TCRdb has only the in-frame clones, and not every one. The data contain over 150,000 clones, 85% to 95% of them singletons. Sequencing used peripheral blood, obtained 28 days after the second dose of the MenACWY control vaccine. The rearrangement links TRBV7-9 to TRBJ2-7; D ambiguous. This receptor was obtained from an adult who received the MenACWY meningococcal vaccine as a control. The DNA for the CDR3 is TGTGCCAGCAGCCCGCCGGCCCGCGAGCAGTACTTC. This codes for CASSPPAREQYF.